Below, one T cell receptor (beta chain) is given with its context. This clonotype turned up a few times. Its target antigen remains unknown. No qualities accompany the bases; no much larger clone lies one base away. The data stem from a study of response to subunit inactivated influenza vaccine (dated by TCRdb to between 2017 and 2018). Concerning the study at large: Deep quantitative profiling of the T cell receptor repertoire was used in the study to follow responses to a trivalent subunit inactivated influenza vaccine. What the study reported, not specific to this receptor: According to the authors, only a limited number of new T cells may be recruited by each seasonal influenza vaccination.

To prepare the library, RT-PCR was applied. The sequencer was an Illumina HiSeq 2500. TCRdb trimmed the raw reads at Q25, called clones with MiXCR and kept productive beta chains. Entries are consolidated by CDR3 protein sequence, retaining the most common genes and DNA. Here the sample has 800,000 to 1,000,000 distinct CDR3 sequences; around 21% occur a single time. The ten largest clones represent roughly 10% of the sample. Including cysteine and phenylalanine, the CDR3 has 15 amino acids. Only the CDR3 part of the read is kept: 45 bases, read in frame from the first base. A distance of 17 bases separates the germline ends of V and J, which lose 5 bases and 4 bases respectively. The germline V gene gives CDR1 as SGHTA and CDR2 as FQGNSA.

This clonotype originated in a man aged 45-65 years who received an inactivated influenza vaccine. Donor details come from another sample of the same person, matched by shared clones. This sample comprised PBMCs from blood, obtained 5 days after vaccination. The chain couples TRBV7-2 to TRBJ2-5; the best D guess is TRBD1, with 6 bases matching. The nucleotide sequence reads TGTGCCAGCAGCGAAGATTGGGGGCTGAGAGAGACCCAGTACTTC. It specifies CASSEDWGLRETQYF.